These 15 T cell receptor beta chains originate from one sample sequenced in a study of CD8+CD57+ T cells in acquired aplastic anemia. An expansion of CD8+CD57+ cells by flow cytometry had been shown in patients chosen for sequencing. The TCR beta profiling, which covered VDJ combination and CDR3 sequence, was carried out using genomic DNA as the template. MiXCR was run by TCRdb on the reads, yielding one entry per CDR3 protein. The sample lists about 40,000 distinct CDR3 sequences, approximately 57% occurring once. Sequenced input: sorted CD4+, CD8+, or CD8+CD57+ T cells (not recorded which) from PBMCs. The receptor source for this set is a human donor with aplastic anemia.

The chain has TRBV2 and TRBJ2-7, with no clear D. The germline V gene has CDR1 SNHLY and CDR2 FYNNEI. The CDR3 loop spans 12 amino acids. V was clipped by 5 bases and J by 3 bases, with 8 bases between them. CDR3 in amino acids: CASSRNLYEQYF. DNA of the CDR3: TGTGCCAGCAGTCGGAACCTCTACGAGCAGTACTTC.

The rearrangement links TRBV2 to TRBJ1-1, with D uncertain. Trimming left V 0 bases short and J 1 base short, with 9 bases between. CDR1 is SNHLY and CDR2 is FYNNEI in the germline V gene. The CDR3 runs to 15 residues. CDR3 sequence: CASSEAAGPNTEAFF. The DNA of the CDR3 is TGTGCCAGCAGTGAAGCGGCAGGACCGAACACTGAAGCTTTCTTT. Together with reference TRBV2 and TRBJ1-1, the CDR3 gives the full variable domain: EPEVTQTPSHQVTQMGQEVILRCVPISNHLYFYWYRQILGQKVEFLVSFYNNEISEKSEIFDDQFSVERPDGSNFTLKIRSTKLEDSAMYFCASSEAAGPNTEAFFGQGTRLTVV.

This clonotype was recorded at least ten times. The chain carries TRBV19 and TRBJ2-7, with TRBD1 as a possible D gene (7 bases). The ends were cut back, 3 bases at V and 4 bases at J, with 13 bases in the middle. The CDR3 spans 14 residues. Germline lookup yields CDR1 LNHDA and CDR2 SQIVND (reference sequence). CDR3 protein: CASSIWRGRYEQYF. For the CDR3, the DNA is TGTGCCAGTAGTATTTGGAGGGGGCGTTACGAGCAGTACTTC.

This chain connects TRBV9 to TRBJ2-5; D unclear. Trimming took off 0 bases at V and 1 base at J, with 7 bases between the two ends. This CDR3 region has 14 residues. CDR1 and CDR2 from the germline V gene are SGDLS and YYNGEE. The CDR3 sequence is CASSVAGIQETQYF. The DNA of the CDR3 is TGTGCCAGCAGCGTAGCTGGAATCCAAGAGACCCAGTACTTC.

The V and J genes are TRBV6-2 or TRBV6-3 and TRBJ1-1; D gene unclear. The germline V and J ends were trimmed by 0 bases and 2 bases, with 13 bases remaining between them. Germline CDR1 reads MNHEY; CDR2 reads SVGEGT. The length of the CDR3 is 16 residues. The CDR3 loop is CASSYSLQWGNTEAFF. CDR3 coding DNA: TGTGCCAGCAGTTACTCGCTCCAATGGGGAAACACTGAAGCTTTCTTT.

This chain uses TRBV20-1 with TRBJ1-2; maybe TRBD1 (6 bases). The CDR3 has 12 amino acids. The V end was cut by 3 bases, the J end by 4 bases, with 9 bases between. Per the germline V gene, CDR1 is DFQATT and CDR2 is SNEGSKA (reference sequence). The CDR3 sequence is CSASGGGYGYTF. As DNA, the CDR3 is TGCAGTGCTAGCGGAGGGGGCTATGGCTACACCTTC.

This clonotype was counted only a few times. The chain has TRBV10-2 and TRBJ2-1; D unclear. The CDR3 covers 15 residues. Trimming cost V 6 bases and J 5 bases, with 17 bases left between them. Germline V gene lookup returns CDR1 WSHSY and CDR2 SAAADI. Here the CDR3 DNA reads TGCGCCAGCAGGAGCCTGGACGGGCTTGACAATGAGCAGTTCTTC. It codes for CASRSLDGLDNEQFF.

Ten or more counts support this clonotype. The chain has TRBV10-3 and TRBJ2-2, with D possibly being TRBD1 (6 bases). Trimming stripped 9 bases from V and 2 bases from J, with 19 bases between. The germline V gene has CDR1 ENHRY and CDR2 SYGVKD. This CDR3 is built from 16 residues. CDR3 coding DNA: TGTGCCATTCTAAACCAGACCGGGACAAACACCGGGGAGCTGTTTTTT. Translating it yields CAILNQTGTNTGELFF.

J is TRBJ1-1 and V is TRBV2; tentative D call: TRBD1 (6 bases). Trimming took off 4 bases at V and 4 bases at J, with 13 bases between the two ends. The germline V gene encodes CDR1 SNHLY and CDR2 FYNNEI. CDR3 size: 14 residues. CDR3 region: CASSGAGRGTEAFF. Written as DNA, the CDR3 is TGTGCCAGCAGTGGGGCTGGCAGGGGCACTGAAGCTTTCTTT.

The chain joins TRBV7-9 to TRBJ1-1; D not certain. Trimming left V 5 bases short and J 0 bases short, with 7 bases between. Looked up from germline, CDR1 is SEHNR and CDR2 is FQNEAQ (reference sequence). The CDR3 runs 13 residues. CDR3 DNA sequence: TGTGCCAGCAGCAAAGAAATGAACACTGAAGCTTTCTTT. It translates to CASSKEMNTEAFF.

The chain combines TRBV29-1 with TRBJ2-7, with 14 nucleotides matching TRBD2. The CDR3 totals 17 residues. Per the germline V gene, CDR1 is SQVTM and CDR2 is ANQGSEA. The junction had 8 bases not matched to a gene; V was cut back by 0 bases and J by 4 bases. This chain's CDR3 is CSVEDIGLAGGLYEQYF. CDR3 DNA sequence: TGCAGCGTTGAAGATATAGGACTAGCGGGAGGTCTTTACGAGCAGTACTTC.

As regards this clonotype: The missing conserved phenylalanine or tryptophan at the end of this CDR3 makes a read error likely. The J gene is TRBJ1-2, the V gene TRBV29-1; D not resolved. The CDR3 extends over 12 amino acids. Germline lookup yields CDR1 SQVTM and CDR2 ANQGSEA. Trimming pared 8 bases from V and 4 bases from J, leaving 14 bases between. The CDR3 nucleotides are TGCAGCACACGCACCGTGTCCTATGGCTACACCCTC. Translating it yields CSTRTVSYGYTL.

The chain links TRBV2 to TRBJ2-1; 11 nucleotides match TRBD2. Germline V lookup: CDR1 SNHLY, CDR2 FYNNEI. The J segment lost 3 bases and the V segment lost 5 bases, leaving 6 bases of the junction unmatched. The CDR3 runs to 16 residues. Here the CDR3 DNA reads TGTGCCAGCAGTATTAGCGGGGGGGCCTTCTACAATGAGCAGTTCTTC. It codes for CASSISGGAFYNEQFF.

This clonotype is a singleton in its sample. The chain combines TRBV27 with TRBJ2-7; D may correspond to TRBD1 or TRBD2 (6 bases each). This CDR3 has 14 amino acids. The V end was cut by 2 bases, the J end by 2 bases, with 10 bases between. The germline V gene encodes CDR1 MNHEY and CDR2 SMNVEV (reference sequence). The CDR3 region has the DNA TGTGCCAGCAGTTTAGCGGGACAAACCTACGAGCAGTACTTC. Translating it yields CASSLAGQTYEQYF.

This clonotype was counted at least ten times. The J gene is TRBJ2-1, the V gene TRBV11-2; D unclear. The CDR3 length is 13 residues. Germline values: CDR1 SGHAT, CDR2 FQNNGV. Trimming took off 1 base at V and 1 base at J, with 2 bases between the two ends. CDR3 nucleotide sequence: TGTGCCAGCAGCTTAGGTTCCTACAATGAGCAGTTCTTC. Protein: CASSLGSYNEQFF.